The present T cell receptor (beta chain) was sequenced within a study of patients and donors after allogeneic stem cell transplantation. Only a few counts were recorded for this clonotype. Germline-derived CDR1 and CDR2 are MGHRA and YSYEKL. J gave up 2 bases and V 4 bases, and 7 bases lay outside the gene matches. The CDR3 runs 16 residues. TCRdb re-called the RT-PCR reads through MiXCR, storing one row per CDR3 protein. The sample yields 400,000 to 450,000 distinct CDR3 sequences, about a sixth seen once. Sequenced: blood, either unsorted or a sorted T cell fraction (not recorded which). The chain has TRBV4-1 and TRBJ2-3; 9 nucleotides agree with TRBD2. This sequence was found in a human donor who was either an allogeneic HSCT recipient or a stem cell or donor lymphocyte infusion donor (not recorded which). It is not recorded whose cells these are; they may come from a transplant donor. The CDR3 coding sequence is TGCGCCAGCAGCCTTCCTTTAGCGGGAGCCACAGATACGCAGTATTTT. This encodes CASSLPLAGATDTQYF.